The T cell receptor (beta chain) under discussion was sequenced for a study of shared clonotypes between healthy human individuals. Over several immunoSEQ plates, each subset's genomic DNA was distributed in even portions. Some clones are missing from TCRdb's copy, which holds only in-frame ones; the method was immunoSEQ multiplex PCR. This sample carries under 600,000 clones, about 97% of them seen once, and the ten largest clones take 0.045% to 0.07%. The material sequenced was naive CD4+ T cells sorted from blood. The subset was: CD45RA+ positively selected. The source is a woman aged 25 to 39 in good health.

CDR3 in DNA: TGTGCCTGGAGTGTACTCCGGACAGGGGGTACCTATAGCAATCAGCCCCAGCATTTT. Translating gives CAWSVLRTGGTYSNQPQHF. V usage is TRBV30 and J usage is TRBJ1-5; 10 positions agree with TRBD1. The CDR3 covers 19 residues. Germline-derived CDR1 and CDR2 are GTSNPN and SVGIG (reference sequence). Losses at the gene ends were 0 bases for V and 0 bases for J; bases not matched to a gene: 11.